This T cell receptor (beta chain) was captured by sequencing in a study of T cells after yellow fever vaccination. Background on the study: Fractions with few cells were prepared using SMART-Seq v4 Ultra Low Input.

A universal primer site and UMIs were added as TCR cDNA was made by 5'RACE template switching. TCRdb called the 5' RACE reads again in MiXCR, with one record for every CDR3 protein. The sample carries fewer than 450,000 distinct CDR3 sequences, 3.5% to 4.5% recorded once. Study-wide points: Contamination by abundant bulk-population clonotypes could be present in FACS-sorted repertoires.

Regarding this clonotype: Its antigen is not known.

Trimming pared 10 bases from V and 2 bases from J, leaving 16 bases between. The CDR3 is made up of 14 amino acids. Germline assignment: CDR1 SEHNR and CDR2 FQNEAQ (reference sequence). The chain couples TRBV7-9 to TRBJ2-3, with D hard to call. The TCR comes from a man between 18 and 35 years old who received the YFV17D yellow fever vaccine. Source: PBMCs, taken 5 days after the yellow fever booster vaccination. This CDR3 is CANEPKTYTDTQYF. CDR3 sequence (DNA): TGTGCCAACGAACCGAAAACGTACACAGATACGCAGTATTTT. Looking up the rest from reference TRBV7-9 and TRBJ2-3 gives the full variable domain: DTGVSQNPRHKITKRGQNVTFRCDPISEHNRLYWYRQTLGQGPEFLTYFQNEAQLEKSRLLSDRFSAERPKGSFSTLEIQRTEQGDSAMYLCANEPKTYTDTQYFGPGTRLTVL.